This T cell receptor beta chain stems from a study of beta chain features in type 1 diabetes. Whole-study results and caveats: Moderately but significantly shorter TCRB CDR3s were found in Type 1 diabetes patients in all four CD4+ subsets.

Reverse transcribing all isolated RNA meant expressed TCRB transcripts were sequenced. Clones were read by immunoSEQ multiplex PCR, and TCRdb kept only the in-frame ones, dropping some. The sample records 250,000 to 350,000 clones, 13% to 15% being singletons. A remark on this clone: What it binds is not known.

The length of the CDR3 is 14 residues. Germline V CDR1 and CDR2: SGHNT, YYREEE (reference sequence). V shed 3 bases and J shed 0 bases, with 6 bases lying between them. This rearrangement joins TRBV5-4 to TRBJ1-4; no firm D call. The sample taken for sequencing was naive CD4+ T cells from blood. This clonotype was sampled from a man aged 25-40 years with type 1 diabetes. The CDR3 nucleotides are TGTGCCAGCAGCTCGGAGGCAACTAATGAAAAACTGTTTTTT. It specifies CASSSEATNEKLFF.